This TCR beta chain was profiled in a study of beta chain features in type 1 diabetes. Whole-study findings and limits: Naive, central memory and Treg TCRB repertoires seemed to resemble each other more closely in patients than they did in healthy donors.

CDR3 size: 13 residues. Germline CDR1 and CDR2: GTSNPN and SVGIG (reference sequence). Unmatched junction bases numbered 12, after V lost 8 bases and J lost 6 bases. TCRB transcripts that were expressed got sequenced, as all of the isolated RNA had been reverse transcribed. Sequencing of stem cell-like memory T cell samples yielded roughly 1 million reads on average. Generated by immunoSEQ multiplex PCR, the TCRdb table keeps only in-frame clones and is missing some. The sample lists approximately 40,000 clones; roughly 50% were seen once. A remark on this clone: Its antigen remains unidentified.

The clonotype comes from a woman aged 25 to 39 in good health. The material sequenced was stem cell memory CD4+ T cells from blood. The chain recombines TRBV30 with TRBJ2-7, with TRBD1 matching 8 bases. The CDR3 reads CAGSGTGSAEQYF. As DNA, the CDR3 is TGTGCCGGATCCGGGACAGGATCGGCCGAGCAGTACTTC.